This note documents a single TCR beta chain sequence. The entry originates in a study of blood T cell repertoires in COVID-19. Study at large: Nucleic acid was either cDNA or gDNA, and it came from T cells, B-cell-depleted T cells, or PBMCs.

Under the authors' procedure: Reference gene primer amplification in the assay estimated nucleated cell counts. The protocol was immunoSEQ multiplex PCR, while the TCRdb copy is restricted to in-frame clones and leaves out a portion. V and J calls plus clone size are reproduced from that table; the DNA served to infer D and trimming. Among under 250,000 clones listed, 92% were seen once. Input material: peripheral blood. This TCR was sampled from a man aged 30-40 years with acute or convalescent COVID-19.

This chain's CDR3 is CAISANPGLAGETQYF. Written as DNA, the CDR3 is TGTGCCATCAGTGCCAACCCGGGACTAGCGGGAGAGACCCAGTACTTC. The chain combines TRBV10-3 with TRBJ2-5; 12 bases agree with TRBD2. This CDR3 is 16 amino acids long. The germline V gene has CDR1 ENHRY and CDR2 SYGVKD. V gave up 4 bases and J gave up 4 bases; unmatched junction bases: 7.